This TCR beta chain was profiled in a study of T cells in Graves' hyperthyroidism and ophthalmopathy (dated by TCRdb to between 2018 and 2021). Regarding the complete study: Peripheral blood samples were taken at the time of initial diagnosis, prior to any treatment. Following sampling, methimazole starting at 30 mg daily was given to hyperthyroidism patients, and high-dose intravenous methylprednisolone was given to ophthalmopathy patients. The study also compared thyroid tissue and blood T-cell repertoires from a handful of Graves' hyperthyroidism patients. TCR V-J signatures able to tell the groups apart were searched for in a discovery cohort of more than 90 patients, of whom around 43 had Graves' ophthalmopathy and roughly 58 had stable Graves' hyperthyroidism. The 75 to 100 discovery patients were divided at random into training and test sets in a 7:3 ratio. Prospective prediction of ophthalmopathy was tested in an independent validation cohort consisting of 18 hyperthyroidism patients and 15 or so patients who later progressed to ophthalmopathy. According to the paper, TCR Vbeta CDR3 sequencing was carried out on some 140 peripheral blood samples, which came from about 45 ophthalmopathy, 70 to 80 hyperthyroidism and roughly 17 progressor patients. Overall study results and their limits: In cross-validation, a model built on a 13 V-J signature told ophthalmopathy apart from stable hyperthyroidism with approximately 91% sensitivity and approximately 81% specificity, and in testing the same model reached 80%/75%. In validation, the model predicted progression to ophthalmopathy with around 71% sensitivity and roughly 72% specificity, a median of about 6 months before onset. Most expanded thyroid clonotypes (frequency above 0.001) were also detected in blood, a finding suggesting that blood repertoires may reflect thyroid immune responses. Sample size was not statistically predetermined, and blinding of investigators to group allocation was not performed.

This clonotype showed up many times. Which antigen it targets is not known. No per-base quality is available; no much larger clone lies one base away. Hyperthyroidism patients were newly diagnosed, had a disease duration of under 2 months, and were aged 18 to 65 years. Patients with uncontrolled infections, other autoimmune diseases, pregnancy or lactation were excluded. Diagnoses were established on the basis of clinical symptoms, serum thyroxine and TRAb, thyroid ultrasound, and orbital computed tomography. Blood from progressor patients was drawn when they were first diagnosed with hyperthyroidism, before any ophthalmopathy symptoms appeared. Ficoll-Paque density gradient centrifugation was used to isolate PBMCs from around 10 ml of fresh peripheral blood. Progressor patients were initially diagnosed with Graves' hyperthyroidism and developed ophthalmopathy during follow-up. Total RNA was extracted with Trizol reagent, and quality was checked on an Agilent 2100 Bioanalyzer.

Amplification of TCR beta CDR3 regions was carried out from RNA transcripts. The TCR CDR3 was subjected to a first round of RT-PCR using the HTBI primer set and the Qiagen OneStep RT-PCR kit. The libraries were constructed in a second round of multiplex PCR and then size-selected and purified. Libraries were sequenced paired-end with 100 bp reads on an Illumina HiSeq2000. The study's own analysis went as follows. SOAPnuke was used to process the raw data, throwing out any read that contained adapters or uncalled bases, had a mean Phred below 15, or lacked an exact constant-primer or identifier match. High-quality paired reads were merged with COPE v1.2.5, and unique nucleotide sequences were defined as clonotypes. Clonotypes were aligned to IMGT TRBV, TRBD and TRBJ reference segments using MiTCR v1.1. Only V-J combinations with frequency above 0.0001, covering approximately 99% of repertoires, were analysed. A TCS score was defined as the ratio between F50 (clonal expansion) and ExV (chaos), using BLOSUM62-based TCRdist between CDR3 peptides within each V-J. Welch's t-statistics and random forest reduced 500 to 650 V-J features to roughly 13, which were used in a naive Bayes classifier (R e1071). TCRdb reanalyzed the raw reads on its own, using fastp at Q25 for trimming and MiXCR for clone calling, and kept in-frame beta chains. Identical CDR3 proteins give one entry, which carries the most common genes and DNA. In this record, the V and J calls reflect TCRdb's handling and not the investigators' own analysis. The sample yields more than 550,000 distinct CDR3 sequences; roughly 20% were counted once. Around 17% of the sample goes to the ten largest clones.

The CDR3 contains 14 residues, cysteine and phenylalanine counted. Only CDR3 DNA remains: 42 bases, in frame from the first base. V is shortened by 2 bases, J by 3 bases, and the region joining them spans 9 bases. Per the germline V gene, MNHNS is the CDR1 and SASEGT is the CDR2. This clonotype was sampled from a woman in her fifties or sixties with Graves' hyperthyroidism that later progressed to Graves' ophthalmopathy. The chain is assembled from TRBV6-1 and TRBJ2-3, with a weak D call of TRBD2 (5 bases match). Sequencing input: blood. The DNA reads TGTGCCAGCAGTGAATTCGGGGTGACAGATACGCAGTATTTT. Translated, it gives CASSEFGVTDTQYF.